This TCR beta chain emerged from a study of blood T cell repertoires in COVID-19. Study context: COVID-19 samples collected from the United States, Italy and Spain covered acute and convalescent phases. Sample material is recorded as cDNA or gDNA derived from T cells, B-cell-depleted T cells, or PBMCs.

Trimming took 6 bases from V and 2 from J; bases not matched to a gene: 6. In germline, CDR1 is MDHEN, CDR2 SYDVKM. The CDR3 loop spans 14 amino acids. Per the authors' pipeline: Amplified reference gene primers provided the basis for estimating nucleated cell counts. Method: immunoSEQ multiplex PCR; TCRdb's copy keeps in-frame clones and lacks some. V, J and clone size reflect that table, while D and trimming were determined from the DNA. The sample has 200,000 to 300,000 clones, more than 75% seen once. J is TRBJ2-7 and V is TRBV28; 8 bases align to TRBD1. The TCR sequence derives from a man older than 75 with acute or convalescent COVID-19. The sample consisted of peripheral blood. CDR3 sequence reads: CASRRQGMPYEQYF. In DNA form, the CDR3 reads TGTGCCAGCAGGAGACAGGGGATGCCCTACGAGCAGTACTTC.